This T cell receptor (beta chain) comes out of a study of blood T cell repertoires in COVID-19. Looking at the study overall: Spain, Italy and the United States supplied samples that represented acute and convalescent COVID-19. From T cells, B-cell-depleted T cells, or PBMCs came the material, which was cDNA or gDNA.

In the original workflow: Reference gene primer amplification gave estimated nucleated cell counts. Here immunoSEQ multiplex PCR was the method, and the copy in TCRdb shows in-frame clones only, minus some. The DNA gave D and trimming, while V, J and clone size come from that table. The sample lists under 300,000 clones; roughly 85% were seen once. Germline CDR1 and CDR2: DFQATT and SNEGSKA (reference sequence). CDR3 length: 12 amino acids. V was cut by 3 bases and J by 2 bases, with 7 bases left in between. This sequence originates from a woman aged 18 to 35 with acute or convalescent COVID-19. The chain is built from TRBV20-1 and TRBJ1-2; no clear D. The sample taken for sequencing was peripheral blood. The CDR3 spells CSASPRNYGYTF. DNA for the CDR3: TGCAGTGCTAGTCCGAGAAACTATGGCTACACCTTC.